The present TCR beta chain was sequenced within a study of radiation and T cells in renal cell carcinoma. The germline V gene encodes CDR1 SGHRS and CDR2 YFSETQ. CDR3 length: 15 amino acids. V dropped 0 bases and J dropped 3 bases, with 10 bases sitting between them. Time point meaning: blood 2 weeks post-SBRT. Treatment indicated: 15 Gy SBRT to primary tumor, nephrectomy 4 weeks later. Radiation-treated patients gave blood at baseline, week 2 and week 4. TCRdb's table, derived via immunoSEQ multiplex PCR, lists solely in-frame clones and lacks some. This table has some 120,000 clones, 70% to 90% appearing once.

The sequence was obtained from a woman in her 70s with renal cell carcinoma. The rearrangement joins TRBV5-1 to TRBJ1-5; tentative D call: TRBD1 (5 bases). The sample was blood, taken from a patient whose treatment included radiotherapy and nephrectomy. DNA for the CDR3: TGCGCCAGCAGCTTGGGGCAGGGATACAATCAGCCCCAGCATTTT. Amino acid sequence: CASSLGQGYNQPQHF.